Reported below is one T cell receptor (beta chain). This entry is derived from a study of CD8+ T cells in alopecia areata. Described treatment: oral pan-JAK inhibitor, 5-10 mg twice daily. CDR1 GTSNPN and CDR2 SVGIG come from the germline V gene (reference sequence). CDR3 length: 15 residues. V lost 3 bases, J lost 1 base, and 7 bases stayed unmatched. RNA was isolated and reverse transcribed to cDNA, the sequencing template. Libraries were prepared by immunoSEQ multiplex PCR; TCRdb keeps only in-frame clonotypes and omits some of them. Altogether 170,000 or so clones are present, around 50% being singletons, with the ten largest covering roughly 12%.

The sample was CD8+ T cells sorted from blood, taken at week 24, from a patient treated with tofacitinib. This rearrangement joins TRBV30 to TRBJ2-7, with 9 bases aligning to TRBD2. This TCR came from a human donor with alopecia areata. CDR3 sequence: CAWRPAGGLSYEQYF. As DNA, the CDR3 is TGTGCCTGGAGGCCAGCGGGGGGCTTGTCCTACGAGCAGTACTTC.